A single T cell receptor beta chain is shown here with its context. Its antigen is not identified. The same CDR3 can be traced to other DNA sequences in this sample. This entry comes from a study of cytomegalovirus exposure and HLA in healthy donors. The primer mix had 60 Vbeta and 13 Jbeta primers. The assay was immunoSEQ multiplex PCR, and TCRdb's table has in-frame clones only and misses some. This table has 110,000 to 150,000 clones, roughly 77% appearing once. Study-wide results and limits: Sequencing likely caused a cluster of highly shared sequence variants. Rare TCR sequences dominated, though some public TCRs recurred in many donors.

The CDR3 spans 14 residues. The germline V and J ends were trimmed by 4 bases and 2 bases, with 12 bases remaining between them. From germline, CDR1 is SGHRS and CDR2 YFSETQ. The clonotype originates from a male donor in good health and CMV-seronegative. This sequence joins TRBV5-1 and TRBJ1-2; D perhaps matches TRBD1 (5 bases). The sequenced sample consisted of PBMCs. CDR3 DNA sequence: TGCGCCAGCAGCCCCGACAGCCCGAACTATGGCTACACCTTC. Amino acids: CASSPDSPNYGYTF.